Listed below are T cell receptor beta chains from one sample, sequenced in a study of blood T cell repertoires in COVID-19. Only in-frame clones appear in the TCRdb table, and some are missing; sequencing was by immunoSEQ multiplex PCR. The sample comprises 150,000 to 200,000 clones, about 90% of which are singletons, and approximately 2% rests with the top ten. The sequencing input was PBMCs or T cells enriched from blood (not recorded which). The receptors here all came from a woman in her 30s who had recovered from COVID-19. CDR3s include the opening cysteine and the closing phenylalanine or tryptophan. A D gene is named only where the DNA matches it firmly. Some rows mark clone size as missing; the rest say once, few, many or name a class of expanded clone.

size: NA
J: TRBJ1-1
V: TRBV7-2
D: NA
CDR3: CASSLNGAVVGTEAFF

size: NA
J: TRBJ2-7
V: TRBV30
D: TRBD2
CDR3: CAWRTSGPLRGEQYF

size: NA
J: TRBJ2-7
V: TRBV2
D: TRBD2
CDR3: CASRGTSGSLVHEQYF

size: NA
J: TRBJ1-1
V: TRBV2
D: TRBD1
CDR3: CASSVQGQVNTEAFF

size: NA
J: TRBJ1-2
V: TRBV14
D: TRBD1
CDR3: CASSPDRGDPSYGYTF

size: NA
J: TRBJ2-3
V: TRBV6-5
D: TRBD2
CDR3: CASSPRGTSTDTQYF

size: NA
J: TRBJ2-3
V: TRBV19
D: NA
CDR3: CASSRTRSTDTQYF

size: NA
J: TRBJ2-3
V: TRBV5-6
D: NA
CDR3: CASSSSLERAGTDTQYF

size: NA
J: TRBJ1-5
V: TRBV19
D: NA
CDR3: CASSIYGGTEQPQHF

size: NA
J: TRBJ1-4
V: TRBV12-3/TRBV12-4
D: NA
CDR3: CASSSTGEKLFF

size: NA
J: TRBJ1-2
V: TRBV7-2
D: NA
CDR3: CASRSKTTGYGYTF

size: NA
J: TRBJ1-1
V: TRBV9
D: NA
CDR3: CASSVTVNTEAFF

size: NA
J: TRBJ1-5
V: TRBV7-9
D: NA
CDR3: CASSSYTGTGFSNQPQHF

size: NA
J: TRBJ2-3
V: TRBV6-2/TRBV6-3
D: NA
CDR3: CASSYGQSTDTQYF

size: NA
J: TRBJ2-7
V: TRBV9
D: NA
CDR3: CASSPKTGGYEQYF

size: once
J: TRBJ1-2
V: TRBV29-1
D: TRBD1
CDR3: CSVVQGMSGYTF

size: few
J: TRBJ2-1
V: TRBV24-1
D: TRBD2
CDR3: CATSDELAGGGNEQFF

size: NA
J: TRBJ2-7
V: TRBV7-9
D: TRBD2
CDR3: CASSLPSGGAYEQYF

size: NA
J: TRBJ2-5
V: TRBV7-2
D: TRBD1
CDR3: CASSWGQLKETQYF

size: once
J: TRBJ2-6
V: TRBV5-6
D: NA
CDR3: CASSPGWGISGANVLTF

size: NA
J: TRBJ1-5
V: TRBV7-6
D: TRBD1
CDR3: CASSLGTGKAQPQHF

size: NA
J: TRBJ1-1
V: TRBV25-1
D: NA
CDR3: CASTEAGFVGDTEAFF

size: NA
J: TRBJ2-1
V: TRBV11-3
D: TRBD2
CDR3: CASSLGLAGDGNEQFF

size: NA
J: TRBJ1-2
V: TRBV6-2/TRBV6-3
D: NA
CDR3: CASSPFGSGLGYTF

size: NA
J: TRBJ2-1
V: TRBV4-3
D: TRBD2
CDR3: CASSQGTSGHNEQFF

size: NA
J: TRBJ2-7
V: TRBV5-1
D: TRBD2
CDR3: CASSLEAGESYEQYF

size: NA
J: TRBJ1-3
V: TRBV5-1
D: TRBD1
CDR3: CASSYTGTGSGNTIYF

size: NA
J: TRBJ1-5
V: TRBV4-2
D: TRBD1
CDR3: CASSRGQGIQPQHF

size: NA
J: TRBJ1-2
V: TRBV9
D: TRBD1
CDR3: CASSVGGQGNYGYTF

size: few
J: TRBJ2-1
V: TRBV7-7
D: TRBD1
CDR3: CASSFDRGSYNEQFF

size: NA
J: TRBJ2-3
V: TRBV7-2
D: TRBD1
CDR3: CASSPDRERADTQYF

size: NA
J: TRBJ1-5
V: TRBV10-3
D: NA
CDR3: CAAAPDYSNQPQHF

size: NA
J: TRBJ2-7
V: TRBV5-1
D: TRBD2
CDR3: CASSSMTSGYEQYF

size: NA
J: TRBJ2-1
V: TRBV7-3
D: TRBD2
CDR3: CASSPERGSYNEQFF

size: once
J: TRBJ2-1
V: TRBV10-2
D: NA
CDR3: CASRATRDGNNEQFF

size: NA
J: TRBJ2-7
V: TRBV5-1
D: TRBD1
CDR3: CASSWDRLYEQYF

size: NA
J: TRBJ1-1
V: TRBV7-9
D: NA
CDR3: CASSLVGGESEAFF

size: once
J: TRBJ2-7
V: TRBV6-5
D: TRBD2
CDR3: CASSYSTSGPYEQYF

size: NA
J: TRBJ2-3
V: TRBV30
D: NA
CDR3: CAWSPGQDTQYF

size: NA
J: TRBJ2-5
V: TRBV5-1
D: NA
CDR3: CASSLQPETQYF

size: few
J: TRBJ1-1
V: TRBV19
D: NA
CDR3: CASKAGLEAFF

size: NA
J: TRBJ1-1
V: TRBV2
D: NA
CDR3: CASSETGGRDIVNRGTEAFF

size: NA
J: TRBJ1-6
V: TRBV10-3
D: NA
CDR3: CAIRANNSPLHF